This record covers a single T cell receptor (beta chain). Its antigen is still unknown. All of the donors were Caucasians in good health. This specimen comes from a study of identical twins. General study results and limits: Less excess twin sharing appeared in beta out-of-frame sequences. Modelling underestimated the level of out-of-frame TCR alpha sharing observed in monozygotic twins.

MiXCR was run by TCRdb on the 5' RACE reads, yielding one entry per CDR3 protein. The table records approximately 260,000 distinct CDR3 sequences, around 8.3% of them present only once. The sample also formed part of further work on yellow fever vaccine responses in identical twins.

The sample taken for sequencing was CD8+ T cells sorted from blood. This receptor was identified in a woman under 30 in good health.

Here the CDR3 DNA reads TGTGCCACCAGTGCCCGACAGGGGTTGAGCACAGATACGCAGTATTTT. Encoded protein: CATSARQGLSTDTQYF. The chain is built from TRBV24-1 and TRBJ2-3; 8 bases fit TRBD1. The trim removed 5 bases at V and 0 bases at J, leaving 6 bases unmatched. CDR3 length equals 16 residues. Germline V gene lookup returns CDR1 KGHDR and CDR2 SFDVKD.